The rows below give T cell receptor beta chains drawn from one sample of a study of somatic mutations in cytotoxic T cells in rheumatoid arthritis. The method was immunoSEQ multiplex PCR; TCRdb's version includes in-frame clones alone and lacks a portion of them. Among about 17,000 clones listed, over 75% were seen once. The specimen was CD8+ T cells sorted from blood. The receptors stem from an adult with rheumatoid arthritis. The CDR3 runs from the conserved cysteine through the conserved F or W. D genes are given only for firm matches. Clone size is not always given. Where it is, it says once, few, many or a class for expanded clones.

size: NA
J: TRBJ2-7
D: TRBD2
V: TRBV4-3
DNA: TGCGCCAGCAGCCAACTAGCGGGGGGCTCAAACTACGAGCAGTACTTC
CDR3: CASSQLAGGSNYEQYF

size: NA
J: TRBJ2-7
D: NA
V: TRBV28
DNA: TGTGCCAGCAGTTTACCCCGACAGCTTCTTCCCTACGAGCAGTACTTC
CDR3: CASSLPRQLLPYEQYF

size: NA
J: TRBJ2-7
D: TRBD1
V: TRBV7-6
DNA: TGTGCCAGCAGCTCCCGACAGGGAACAACTGAGCAGTACTTC
CDR3: CASSSRQGTTEQYF

size: NA
J: TRBJ2-2
D: NA
V: TRBV4-2
DNA: TGTGCCAGCAGCCAAGATGTACAGTGGGCGCGTAGCACCGGGGAGCTGTTTTTT
CDR3: CASSQDVQWARSTGELFF

size: NA
J: TRBJ2-1
D: NA
V: TRBV21-1
DNA: TGTGCCAGCAGCAAAAAAGGGAGAACAGGGTCCTACAATGAGCAGTTCTTC
CDR3: CASSKKGRTGSYNEQFF

size: NA
J: TRBJ2-5
D: NA
V: TRBV7-9
DNA: TGTGCCAGCAGCTTAGGGGCCACCAACCAGTACTTC
CDR3: CASSLGATNQYF

size: NA
J: TRBJ2-5
D: TRBD1
V: TRBV28
DNA: TGTGCCAGCAGACTGGGACAGCGGACCCAGTACTTC
CDR3: CASRLGQRTQYF

size: NA
J: TRBJ1-4
D: NA
V: TRBV29-1
DNA: TGCAGCGTTGGGAGTAATGAAAAACTGTTTTTT
CDR3: CSVGSNEKLFF

size: once
J: TRBJ2-5
D: NA
V: TRBV29-1
DNA: TGCAGCGACCGGACAGAAGGGACCCAGTACTTC
CDR3: CSDRTEGTQYF

size: NA
J: TRBJ2-1
D: TRBD1
V: TRBV4-3
DNA: TGCGCCAGCAGCCAAGAAAGGACAGGGTGGTATGAGCAGTTCTTC
CDR3: CASSQERTGWYEQFF

size: NA
J: TRBJ1-1
D: TRBD1
V: TRBV9
DNA: TGTGCCAGCAGCGCCATAGGACAGGCGGTGAACACTGAAGCTTTCTTT
CDR3: CASSAIGQAVNTEAFF

size: NA
J: TRBJ1-2
D: TRBD1
V: TRBV11-2
DNA: TGTGCCAGCAGCCAAGGGACAGGGTTCGGCTACACCTTC
CDR3: CASSQGTGFGYTF

size: NA
J: TRBJ2-1
D: TRBD2
V: TRBV6-6
DNA: TGTGCCAGCAGTTACTCTCGGCTAGCGGGGGAAAGGAGGGAGTTCTTC
CDR3: CASSYSRLAGERREFF